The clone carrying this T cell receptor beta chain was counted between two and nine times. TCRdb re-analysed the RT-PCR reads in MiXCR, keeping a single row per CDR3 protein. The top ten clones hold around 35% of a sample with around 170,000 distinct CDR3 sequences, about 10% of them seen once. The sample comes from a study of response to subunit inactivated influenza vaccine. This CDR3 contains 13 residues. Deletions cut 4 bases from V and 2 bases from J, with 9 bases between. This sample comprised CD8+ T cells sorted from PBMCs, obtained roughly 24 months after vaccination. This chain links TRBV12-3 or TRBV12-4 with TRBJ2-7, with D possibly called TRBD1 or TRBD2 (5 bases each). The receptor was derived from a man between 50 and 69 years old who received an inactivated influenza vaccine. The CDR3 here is CASSWDRPYEQYF. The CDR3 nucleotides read TGTGCCAGCAGTTGGGACCGACCCTACGAGCAGTACTTC.